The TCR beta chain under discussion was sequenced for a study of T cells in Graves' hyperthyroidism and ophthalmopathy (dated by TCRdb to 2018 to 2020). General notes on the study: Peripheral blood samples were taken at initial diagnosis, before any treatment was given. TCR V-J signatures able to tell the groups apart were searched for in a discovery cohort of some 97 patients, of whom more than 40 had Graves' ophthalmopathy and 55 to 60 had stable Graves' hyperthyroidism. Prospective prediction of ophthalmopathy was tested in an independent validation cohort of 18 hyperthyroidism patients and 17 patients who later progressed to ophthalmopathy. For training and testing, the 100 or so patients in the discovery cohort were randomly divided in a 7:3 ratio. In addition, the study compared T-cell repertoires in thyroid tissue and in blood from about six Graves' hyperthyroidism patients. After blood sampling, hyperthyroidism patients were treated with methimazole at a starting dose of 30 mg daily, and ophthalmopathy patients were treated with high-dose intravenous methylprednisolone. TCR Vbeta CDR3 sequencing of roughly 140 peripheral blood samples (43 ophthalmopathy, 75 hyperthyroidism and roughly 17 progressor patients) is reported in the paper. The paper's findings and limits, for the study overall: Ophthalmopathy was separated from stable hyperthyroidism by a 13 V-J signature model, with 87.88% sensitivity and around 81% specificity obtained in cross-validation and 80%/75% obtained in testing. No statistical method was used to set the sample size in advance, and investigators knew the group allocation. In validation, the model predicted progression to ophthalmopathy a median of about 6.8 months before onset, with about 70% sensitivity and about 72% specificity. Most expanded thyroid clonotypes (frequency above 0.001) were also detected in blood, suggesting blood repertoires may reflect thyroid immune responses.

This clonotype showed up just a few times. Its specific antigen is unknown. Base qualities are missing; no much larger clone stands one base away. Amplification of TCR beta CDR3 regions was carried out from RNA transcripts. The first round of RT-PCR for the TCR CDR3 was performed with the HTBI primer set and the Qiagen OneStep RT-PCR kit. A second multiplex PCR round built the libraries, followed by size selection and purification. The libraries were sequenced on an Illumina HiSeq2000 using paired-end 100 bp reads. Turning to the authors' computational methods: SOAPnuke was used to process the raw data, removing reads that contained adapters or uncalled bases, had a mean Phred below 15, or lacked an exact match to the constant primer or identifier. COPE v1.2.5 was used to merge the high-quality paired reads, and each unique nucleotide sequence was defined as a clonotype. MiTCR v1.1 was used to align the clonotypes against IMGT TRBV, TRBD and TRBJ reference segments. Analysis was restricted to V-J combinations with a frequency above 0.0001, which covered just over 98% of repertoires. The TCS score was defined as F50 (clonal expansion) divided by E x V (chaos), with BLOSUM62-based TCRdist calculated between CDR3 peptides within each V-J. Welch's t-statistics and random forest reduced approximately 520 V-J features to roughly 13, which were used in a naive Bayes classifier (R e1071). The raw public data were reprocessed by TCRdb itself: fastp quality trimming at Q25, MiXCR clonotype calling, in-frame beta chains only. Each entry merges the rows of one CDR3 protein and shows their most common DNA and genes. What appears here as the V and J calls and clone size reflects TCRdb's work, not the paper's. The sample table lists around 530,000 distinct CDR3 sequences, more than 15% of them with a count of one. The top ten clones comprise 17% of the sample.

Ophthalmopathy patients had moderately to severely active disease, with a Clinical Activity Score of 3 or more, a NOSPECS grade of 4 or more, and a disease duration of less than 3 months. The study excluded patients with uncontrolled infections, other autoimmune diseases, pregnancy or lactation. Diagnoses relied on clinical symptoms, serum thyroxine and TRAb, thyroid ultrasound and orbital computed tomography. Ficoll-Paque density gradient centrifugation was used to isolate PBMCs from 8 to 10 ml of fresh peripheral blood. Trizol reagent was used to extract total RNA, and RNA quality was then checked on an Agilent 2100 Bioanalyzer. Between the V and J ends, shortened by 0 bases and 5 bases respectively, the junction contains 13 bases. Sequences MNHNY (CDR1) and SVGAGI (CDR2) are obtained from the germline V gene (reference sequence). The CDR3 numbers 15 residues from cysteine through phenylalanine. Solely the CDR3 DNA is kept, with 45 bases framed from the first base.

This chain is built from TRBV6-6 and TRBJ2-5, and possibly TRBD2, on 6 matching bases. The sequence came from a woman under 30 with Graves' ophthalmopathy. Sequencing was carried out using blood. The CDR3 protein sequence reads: CASSYSPDYWETQYF. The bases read TGTGCCAGCAGTTACTCCCCGGACTACTGGGAGACCCAGTACTTC.